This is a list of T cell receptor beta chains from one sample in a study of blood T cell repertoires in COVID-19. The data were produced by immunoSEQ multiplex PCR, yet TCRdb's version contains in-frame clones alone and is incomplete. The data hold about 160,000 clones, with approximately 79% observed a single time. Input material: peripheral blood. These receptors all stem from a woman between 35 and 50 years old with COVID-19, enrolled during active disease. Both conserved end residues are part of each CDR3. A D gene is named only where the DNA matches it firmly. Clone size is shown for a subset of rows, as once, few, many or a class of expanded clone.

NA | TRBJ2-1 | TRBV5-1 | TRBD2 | TGCGCCAGCAGCTTGGGACTAGCGGGTTACAATGAGCAGTTCTTC | CASSLGLAGYNEQFF
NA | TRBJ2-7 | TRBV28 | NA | TGTGCCAGCAGTTTTGCTGGGGGCGACGCCTACGAGCAGTACTTC | CASSFAGGDAYEQYF
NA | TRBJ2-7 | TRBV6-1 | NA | TGTGCCAGCAGTGATAAGTCAGTTACCTACGAGCAGTACTTC | CASSDKSVTYEQYF
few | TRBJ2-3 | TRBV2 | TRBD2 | TGTGCCAGCACTACTGAGCGGGGTAACACAGATACGCAGTATTTT | CASTTERGNTDTQYF
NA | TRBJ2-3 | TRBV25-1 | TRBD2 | TGTGCCAGCAGTAGCGGACTAGGTCCAGATACGCAGTATTTT | CASSSGLGPDTQYF
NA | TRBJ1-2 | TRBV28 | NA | TGTGCCAGCAGTTTAGTAGCGGGGTCACTTTACGGCTACACCTTC | CASSLVAGSLYGYTF
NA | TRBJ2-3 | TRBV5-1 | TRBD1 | TGCGCCAGCAGCGCCGGGGACAGGGTCCCAGATACGCAGTATTTT | CASSAGDRVPDTQYF
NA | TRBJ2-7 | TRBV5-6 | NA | TGTGCCAGCAGCGATGTTATCCGATTGGGGGCGGACGAGCAGTACTTC | CASSDVIRLGADEQYF
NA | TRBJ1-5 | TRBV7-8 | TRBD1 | TGTGCCAGCAGCGCCCGCCGGTGGGACAGGGGGGATCAGCCCCAGCATTTT | CASSARRWDRGDQPQHF
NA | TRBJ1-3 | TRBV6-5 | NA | TGTGCCAGCACCACAAAACAGGGTTCTGGAAACACCATATATTTT | CASTTKQGSGNTIYF
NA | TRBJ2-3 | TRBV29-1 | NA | TGCAGCGTTGTTGGGGGCAGAGATACGCAGTATTTT | CSVVGGRDTQYF
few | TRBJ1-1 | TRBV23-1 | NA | TGCGCCAGCAGTCAAGGGAGAGGCACTGAAGCTTTCTTT | CASSQGRGTEAFF
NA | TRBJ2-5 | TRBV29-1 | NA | TGCAGCGTTGATTCTTCACATGACACTTACCAAGAGACCCAGTACTTC | CSVDSSHDTYQETQYF
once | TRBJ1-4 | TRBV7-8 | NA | TGTGCCAGCAGCCCAAGACAAACCCCACCCATACAACTGTTTTTT | CASSPRQTPPIQLFF
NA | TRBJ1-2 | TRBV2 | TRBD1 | TGTGCCAGCAGTCCGAGGGACAGGGGTGGTATGGACTATGGCTACACCTTC | CASSPRDRGGMDYGYTF
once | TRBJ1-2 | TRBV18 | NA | TGTGCCAGCTCACCGACACCCAACTATGGCTACACCTTC | CASSPTPNYGYTF
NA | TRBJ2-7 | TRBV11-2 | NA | TGTGCCAGCAGCCGCGTCCAGGGCCATTCCTACGAGCAGTACTTC | CASSRVQGHSYEQYF
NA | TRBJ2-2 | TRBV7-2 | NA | TGTGCCAGCAGCCTACACCCTCTTGTCGGGGGTAACACCGGGGAGCTGTTTTTT | CASSLHPLVGGNTGELFF
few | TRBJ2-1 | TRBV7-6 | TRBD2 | TGTGCCAGCAGCGCTAGCGGGGGGGGTAATTACAATGAGCAGTTCTTC | CASSASGGGNYNEQFF
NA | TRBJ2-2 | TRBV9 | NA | TGTGCCAGCAGCGTAGGTGTCGGGAACACCGGGGAGCTGTTTTTT | CASSVGVGNTGELFF
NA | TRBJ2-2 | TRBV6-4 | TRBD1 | TGTGCCAGCAAATTGGACAGGGGGTACACCGGGGAGCTGTTTTTT | CASKLDRGYTGELFF
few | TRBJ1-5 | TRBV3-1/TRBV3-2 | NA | TGTGCCAGCAGCCAAGATTTTCAGGGCAGTCAGCCCCAGCATTTT | CASSQDFQGSQPQHF
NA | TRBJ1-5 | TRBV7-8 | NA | TGTGCCAGCAGCTTAGCTGGGGGGGGACGCCAGCCCCAGCATTTT | CASSLAGGGRQPQHF
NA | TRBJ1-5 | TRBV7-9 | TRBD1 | TGTGCCAGCAGCAGACAGGGGGCAGGCAATCAGCCCCAGCATTTT | CASSRQGAGNQPQHF
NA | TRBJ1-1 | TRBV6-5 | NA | TGTGCCAGCAGTTACAGGGGGAACACTGAAGCTTTCTTT | CASSYRGNTEAFF
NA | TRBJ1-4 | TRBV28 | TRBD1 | TGTGCCAGCAGGTCTACCGGGACAGGAAATGAAAAACTGTTTTTT | CASRSTGTGNEKLFF
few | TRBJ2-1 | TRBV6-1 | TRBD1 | TGTGCCAGCAGTGACAGCATTGGGGCAGGGGGAGATGAGCAGTTCTTC | CASSDSIGAGGDEQFF
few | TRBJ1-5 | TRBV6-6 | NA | TGTGCCAGCACCCAAACCTACAATCAGCCCCAGCATTTT | CASTQTYNQPQHF
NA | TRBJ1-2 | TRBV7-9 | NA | TGTGCCAGCAGCTTATTTGCGGGACCCGATGGCTACACCTTC | CASSLFAGPDGYTF
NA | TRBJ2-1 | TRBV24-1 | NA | TGTGCCACCAGTGATTTTGGGACACCCGAACCCAATGAGCAGTTCTTC | CATSDFGTPEPNEQFF
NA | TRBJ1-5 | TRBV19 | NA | TGTGCCAGTAGTATTACTCTCAGGGGCAGCAATCAGCCCCAGCATTTT | CASSITLRGSNQPQHF
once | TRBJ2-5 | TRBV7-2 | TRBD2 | TGTGCCAGCAGCAGCCCCGGCGGGGGGGAGACCCAGTACTTC | CASSSPGGGETQYF
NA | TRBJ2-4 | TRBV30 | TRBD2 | TGTGCCTGGAGTCCCCCCTGGGGAGGGGCCAAAAACATTCAGTACTTC | CAWSPPWGGAKNIQYF
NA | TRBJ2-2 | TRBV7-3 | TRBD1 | TGTGCCAGCAGCCCGACAGGGGTCAACACCGGGGAGCTGTTTTTT | CASSPTGVNTGELFF
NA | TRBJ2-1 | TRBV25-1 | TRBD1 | TGTGCCAGCAGTGTAGCCGGGACAGGGGGTAATGAGCAGTTCTTC | CASSVAGTGGNEQFF
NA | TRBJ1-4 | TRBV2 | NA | TGTGCCAGCAAGAGCGGGACCTCTATTGAAAAACTGTTTTTT | CASKSGTSIEKLFF
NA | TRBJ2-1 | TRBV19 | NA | TGTGCCAGTAGTATAGATACTTCGGGCGGGGCGTCCTACAATGAGCAGTTCTTC | CASSIDTSGGASYNEQFF
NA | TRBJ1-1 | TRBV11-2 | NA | TGTGCCAGCAGCTTCCATAAACTTGAAGCTTTCTTT | CASSFHKLEAFF
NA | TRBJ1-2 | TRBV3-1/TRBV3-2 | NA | TGTGCCAGCAGCCAGGGAGGGGATGGCTACACCTTC | CASSQGGDGYTF
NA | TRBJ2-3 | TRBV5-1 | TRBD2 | TGCGCCAGCAGCACCGGGACTAGCGGAATCCTCACAGATACGCAGTATTTT | CASSTGTSGILTDTQYF
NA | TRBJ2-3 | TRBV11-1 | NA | TGTGCCAGCAGGTTCAGGGCAACAGATACGCAGTATTTT | CASRFRATDTQYF
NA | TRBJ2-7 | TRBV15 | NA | TGTGCCACCAGCAGAGATAAGATCAGGGGGCAGTACTTC | CATSRDKIRGQYF
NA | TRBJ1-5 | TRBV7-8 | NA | TGTGCCAGCAGCTTAGGAGCAGAGGCTGGGCAGCCCCAGCATTTT | CASSLGAEAGQPQHF
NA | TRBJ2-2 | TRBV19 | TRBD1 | TGTGCCAGTAGTGTCGACAGGGGCACCGGGGAGCTGTTTTTT | CASSVDRGTGELFF
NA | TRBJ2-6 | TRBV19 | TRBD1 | TGTGCCAGTAGTTCCCCGAGAGGACAGGGCTTTTCTGGGGCCAACGTCCTGACTTTC | CASSSPRGQGFSGANVLTF
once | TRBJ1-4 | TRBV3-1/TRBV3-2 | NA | TGTGCCAGCAGCACTACCGGGAATGAAAAACTGTTTTTT | CASSTTGNEKLFF
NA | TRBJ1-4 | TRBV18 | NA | TGTGCCAGCCGCGAACCAGGGGTAGAAAAACTGTTTTTT | CASREPGVEKLFF
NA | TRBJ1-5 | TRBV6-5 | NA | TGTGCCAGCAGTTATGATTACAGTTTGAAGCCCCAGCATTTT | CASSYDYSLKPQHF
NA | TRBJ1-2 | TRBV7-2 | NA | TGTGCCAGCAGTCCGACAGGCGGCCGCTATGGCTACACCTTC | CASSPTGGRYGYTF
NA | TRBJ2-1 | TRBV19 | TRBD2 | TGTGCCAGTAGTATAGGGACTAGCACTCGGCACAATGAGCAGTTCTTC | CASSIGTSTRHNEQFF
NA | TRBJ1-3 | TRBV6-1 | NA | TGTGCCAGCAGTGAAGTTGCAGGCCTCTCTGGAAACACCATATATTTT | CASSEVAGLSGNTIYF
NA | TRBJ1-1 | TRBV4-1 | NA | TGCGCCAGCAGCCAAGGTCTCTCTTCGAGAACTGAAGCTTTCTTT | CASSQGLSSRTEAFF
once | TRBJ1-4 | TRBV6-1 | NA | TGTGCCAGCAGTGAATTAAGGACAGCCGGTGAAAAACTGTTTTTT | CASSELRTAGEKLFF
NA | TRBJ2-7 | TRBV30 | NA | TGTGCCTGGAGTGTAAGGCCGAGTTCCCCCAGGGGCGAGCAGTACTTC | CAWSVRPSSPRGEQYF
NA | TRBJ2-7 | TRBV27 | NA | TGTGCCAGCAGTTCCATAGGCGACTCTATAAAGAGATACGAGCAGTACTTC | CASSSIGDSIKRYEQYF